This T cell receptor (beta chain) was sequenced for a study of blood T cell repertoires in COVID-19. Study-level background: Acute and convalescent COVID-19 samples came from the United States, Italy and Spain.

Clones were read by immunoSEQ multiplex PCR, and TCRdb kept only the in-frame ones, dropping some. The data show under 300,000 clones, around 87% seen once. V was pared by 1 base and J by 4 bases, with 7 bases of the junction left unmatched. The CDR3 consists of 15 residues. The V gene's germline CDR1 is SGHAT and CDR2 FQNNGV. Study members were between about 18 and 100 years old and lived in fewer than 30 US regions. Recovery among Cohort 3 donors was established by two negative PCRs, clearance, or symptom resolution. The sequenced sample was PBMCs or T cells enriched from blood (not recorded which). The chain couples TRBV11-2 to TRBJ2-7; TRBD1 agrees at 7 bases. The source of this sequence is a woman in her fifties or sixties who had recovered from COVID-19. CDR3 bases: TGTGCCAGCAGCTTAGCAGGGACAGCAGGATACGAGCAGTACTTC. Encoded protein: CASSLAGTAGYEQYF.